This TCR beta chain was sequenced in a study of OX40 agonist ivuxolimab in advanced cancers. Looking at the study overall: Ivuxolimab, an antibody that agonizes OX40 (CD134), was administered to the patients.

The CDR3 has 14 residues. The V gene lost 3 bases and the J gene lost 5 bases, with 11 bases spanning the gap. Germline CDR1 is SEHNR and CDR2 is FQNEAQ (reference sequence). Repertoires were generated with immunoSEQ multiplex PCR, while TCRdb's copy carries only in-frame clones and drops some. The table includes about 50,000 clones, more than 85% detected once. The rearrangement uses TRBV7-9 and TRBJ2-1, with a possible D match to TRBD1 (5 bases). This sequence was found in an adult with an advanced solid tumor such as melanoma, head and neck, liver or kidney cancer. The sequencing here drew on CD4+ or CD8+ T cells sorted from blood, taken in a trial of the OX40 agonist ivuxolimab. The CDR3 protein is CASSFPRADNEQFF. DNA for the CDR3: TGTGCCAGCAGCTTCCCCAGGGCTGACAATGAGCAGTTCTTC.